This TCR beta chain comes out of a study of response to subunit inactivated influenza vaccine. General study points: Authors suggested each seasonal influenza vaccination recruits few new T cells.

Turning to this clonotype: Its antigen is still unknown.

TCRdb fed the RT-PCR reads into MiXCR, producing one record per CDR3 protein. The sample yields under 200,000 distinct CDR3 sequences, about 11% seen once. The TCR originated in a man over 45 who received an inactivated influenza vaccine. The sequenced sample was non-naive T cells sorted from PBMCs, obtained more than 35 days after vaccination.

The CDR3 nucleotides read TGTGCCAGCAGCTTAGAACGGATCGCGAACACTGAAGCTTTCTTT. Translating gives CASSLERIANTEAFF. The chain has TRBV11-2 and TRBJ1-1; D is ambiguous. V was trimmed by 0 bases and J by 1 base, leaving 9 bases between them. In germline, CDR1 is SGHAT, CDR2 FQNNGV. The CDR3 sequence is 15 residues long. Full variable domain (outside the CDR3, taken from reference TRBV11-2 and TRBJ1-1): EAGVAQSPRYKIIEKRQSVAFWCNPISGHATLYWYQQILGQGPKLLIQFQNNGVVDDSQLPKDRFSAERLKGVDSTLKIQPAKLEDSAVYLCASSLERIANTEAFFGQGTRLTVV.